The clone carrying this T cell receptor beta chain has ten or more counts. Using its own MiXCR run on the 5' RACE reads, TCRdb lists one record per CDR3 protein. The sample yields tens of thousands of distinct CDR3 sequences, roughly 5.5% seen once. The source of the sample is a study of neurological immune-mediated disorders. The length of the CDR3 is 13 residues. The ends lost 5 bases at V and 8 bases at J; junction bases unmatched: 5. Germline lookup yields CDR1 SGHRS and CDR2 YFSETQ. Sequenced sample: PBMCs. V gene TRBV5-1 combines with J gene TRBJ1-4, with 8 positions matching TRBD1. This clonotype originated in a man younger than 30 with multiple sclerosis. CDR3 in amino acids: CASRGQDNEKLFF. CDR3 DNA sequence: TGCGCCAGCAGGGGACAGGATAACGAAAAACTGTTTTTT.